What follows describes a single T cell receptor beta chain. This record comes from a study of blood T cell repertoires in COVID-19. Study as a whole: Both acute and convalescent COVID-19 samples were obtained from the United States, Italy and Spain.

Original analysis: Amplified reference gene primers provided the basis for estimating nucleated cell counts. Some clones are missing from TCRdb's copy, which holds only in-frame ones; the method was immunoSEQ multiplex PCR. V and J calls plus clone size are reproduced from that table; the DNA served to infer D and trimming. This repertoire shows under 130,000 clones, 80% to 90% found once; its top ten account for over 8.5%. V lost 0 bases and J lost 4; bases outside the gene matches: 8. The CDR3 length is 18 residues. Germline CDR1 reads MNHEY; CDR2 reads SMNVEV (reference sequence). The sequenced sample consisted of peripheral blood. This clonotype originated in a woman aged 70 to 79 with acute or convalescent COVID-19. V gene TRBV27 combines with J gene TRBJ2-3; TRBD2 aligns across 12 bases. CDR3 DNA: TGTGCCAGCAGTTTATCCCGGCTAGCGGGGGGGGGCCCAGATACGCAGTATTTT. This encodes CASSLSRLAGGGPDTQYF.